This TCR beta chain was observed in a study of OX40 agonist ivuxolimab in advanced cancers. Study summary: Therapy given before enrollment (anti-PD-1, anti-PD-L1 or anti-CTLA-4) was allowed, and around 40% had some. A partial response was reached by three patients: one with hepatocellular carcinoma and two with cutaneous melanoma. Study results and caveats: Researchers did not establish what antigens the expanded peripheral T cells target. On average, CD8+ T cells showed a greater number of expanded clones than CD4+.

The germline CDR1 and CDR2 sequences are SGHDT and YYEEEE. CDR3 size: 11 residues. V lost 3 bases and J 0 bases, leaving 1 base between the germline ends. TCRdb's table, derived via immunoSEQ multiplex PCR, lists solely in-frame clones and lacks some. The data hold 68,000 or so clones, with roughly four fifths observed a single time. To note about this clone: Antigen specificity is unknown.

The material was CD4+ or CD8+ T cells sorted from blood, obtained in a trial of the OX40 agonist ivuxolimab. The TCR was taken from an adult with an advanced solid tumor such as melanoma, head and neck, liver or kidney cancer. The chain carries TRBV5-6 and TRBJ2-7; no clear D gene. The CDR3 protein is CASSYSYEQYF. CDR3 DNA: TGTGCCAGCAGCTACTCCTACGAGCAGTACTTC.